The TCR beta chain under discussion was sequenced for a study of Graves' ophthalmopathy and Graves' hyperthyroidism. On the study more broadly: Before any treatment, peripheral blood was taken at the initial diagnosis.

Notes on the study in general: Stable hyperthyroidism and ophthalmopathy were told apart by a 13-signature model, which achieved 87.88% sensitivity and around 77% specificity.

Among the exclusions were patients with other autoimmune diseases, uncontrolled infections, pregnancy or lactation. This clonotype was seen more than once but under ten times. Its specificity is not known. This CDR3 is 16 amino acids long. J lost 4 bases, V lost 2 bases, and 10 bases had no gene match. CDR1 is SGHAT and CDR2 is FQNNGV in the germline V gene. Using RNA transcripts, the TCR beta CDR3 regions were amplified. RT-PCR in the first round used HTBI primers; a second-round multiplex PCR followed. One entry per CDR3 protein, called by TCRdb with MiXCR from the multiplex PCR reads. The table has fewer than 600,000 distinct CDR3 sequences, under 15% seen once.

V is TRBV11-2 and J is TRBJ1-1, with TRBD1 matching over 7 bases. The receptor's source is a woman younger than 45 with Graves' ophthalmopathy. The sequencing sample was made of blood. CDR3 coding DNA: TGTGCCAGCAGCTTAACCTACAGGGGATTATCCACTGAAGCTTTCTTT. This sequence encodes CASSLTYRGLSTEAFF.